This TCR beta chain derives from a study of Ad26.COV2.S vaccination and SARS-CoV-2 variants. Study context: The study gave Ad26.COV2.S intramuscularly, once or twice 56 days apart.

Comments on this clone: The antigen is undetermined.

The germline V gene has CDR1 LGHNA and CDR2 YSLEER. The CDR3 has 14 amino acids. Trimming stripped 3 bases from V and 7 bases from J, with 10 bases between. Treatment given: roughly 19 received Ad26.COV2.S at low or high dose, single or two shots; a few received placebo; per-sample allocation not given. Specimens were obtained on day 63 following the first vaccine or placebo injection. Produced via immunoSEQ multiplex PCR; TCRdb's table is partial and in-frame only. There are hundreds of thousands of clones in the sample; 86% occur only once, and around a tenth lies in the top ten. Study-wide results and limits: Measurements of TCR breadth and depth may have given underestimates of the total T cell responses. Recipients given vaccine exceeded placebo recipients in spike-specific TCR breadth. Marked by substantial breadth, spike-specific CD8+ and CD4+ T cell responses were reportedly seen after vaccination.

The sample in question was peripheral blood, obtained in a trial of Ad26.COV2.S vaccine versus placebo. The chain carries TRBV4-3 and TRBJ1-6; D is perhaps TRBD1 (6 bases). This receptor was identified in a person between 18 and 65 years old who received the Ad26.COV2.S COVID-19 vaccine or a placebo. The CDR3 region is CASSQRTENSPLHF. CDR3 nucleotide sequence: TGCGCCAGCAGCCAGCGGACAGAGAATTCACCCCTCCACTTT.